These T cell receptor beta chains were read from a single sample in a study of cytomegalovirus exposure and HLA in healthy donors. Clones were sequenced by immunoSEQ multiplex PCR, and TCRdb holds only the in-frame ones, with some missing. Counted here are about 210,000 clones, roughly 80% occurring once; the ten biggest clones make up 2.9%. The source material was PBMCs. Receptors originate from a man aged 25-40 years in good health and CMV-seronegative. The CDR3 runs from the conserved cysteine through the conserved F or W. A D gene is named only where the DNA matches it firmly. The size of a clone is reported for some rows only, either as once, few or many, or as a class for expanded clones.

j_call v_call d_call clone_size cdr3_nt cdr3_aa
TRBJ2-7 TRBV19 TRBD1 - TGTGCCAGTAGTGCCCGGGACAGCCTCACCTTCGCCTACGAGCAGTACTTC CASSARDSLTFAYEQYF
TRBJ1-4 TRBV28 TRBD1 - TGTGCCAGCAGGTATACAGGGGTTTTACCCTCTGCCGAAAAACTGTTTTTT CASRYTGVLPSAEKLFF
TRBJ2-7 TRBV27 - - TGTGCCAGCAGTTTATCACAGGGTCACGAGCAGTACTTC CASSLSQGHEQYF
TRBJ2-5 TRBV19 - - TGTGCCAGTAGCCTGAGGGGGATGGCCTGGGGAGAGACCCAGTACTTC CASSLRGMAWGETQYF
TRBJ1-1 TRBV19 - - TGTGCCAGTAGTATAGATCTCGGTGGGAGGGCCACTGAAGCTTTCTTT CASSIDLGGRATEAFF
TRBJ1-5 TRBV27 TRBD1 - TGTGCCAGCAGCCCTGGACAGGAGAATCAGCCCCAGCATTTT CASSPGQENQPQHF
TRBJ2-6 TRBV4-3 - - TGCGCCAGCAGCCAAGGCGGGGCCAGCGTCCTGACTTTC CASSQGGASVLTF
TRBJ2-1 TRBV4-1 - once TGCGCCAGCAGCCAAGACCCCCAGACCAGACCGGGCTACAATGAGCAGTTCTTC CASSQDPQTRPGYNEQFF
TRBJ2-5 TRBV10-3 TRBD2 - TGTGCCATCAGTGAGTCGAGTTTGACTAGCTCGGCTGGGGCCCAGTACTTC CAISESSLTSSAGAQYF
TRBJ2-7 TRBV2 - - TGTGCCAGCAGTTGGGATCCCCCGGGGTACGAGCAGTACTTC CASSWDPPGYEQYF
TRBJ2-3 TRBV6-1 - few TGTGCCAGCAGTGCTTCTGGGACATCTAGCACAGATACGCAGTATTTT CASSASGTSSTDTQYF
TRBJ2-5 TRBV5-4 - - TGTGCCAGCAGCTTGGGGCGGGGGACCCAGTACTTC CASSLGRGTQYF
TRBJ2-3 TRBV18 - - TGTGCCAGCTCACCAGGCGGAGATACGCAGTATTTT CASSPGGDTQYF
TRBJ2-2 TRBV2 TRBD1 - TGTGCCAGCAGTGTCGACAGGGAACACGGGGAGCTGTTTTTT CASSVDREHGELFF
TRBJ2-3 TRBV2 - - TGTGCCGGGCAGGGTGCCGATACGCAGTATTTT CAGQGADTQYF
TRBJ2-1 TRBV5-1 TRBD2 - TGCGCCAGCAGCTGGCCCCGGGACTACACCACCTACAATGAGCAGTTCTTC CASSWPRDYTTYNEQFF
TRBJ1-4 TRBV9 - - TGTGCCAGCAGCGTAGCTGGGGGGGATAATGAAAAACTGTTTTTT CASSVAGGDNEKLFF
TRBJ2-3 TRBV5-4 TRBD2 - TGTGCCAGCAGCTTGGTGCGGGGGGTGATAGATACGCAGTATTTT CASSLVRGVIDTQYF
TRBJ1-6 TRBV4-3 - - TGCGCCAGCAGCCAAGATTGGGGGGTTAATTCACCCCTCCACTTT CASSQDWGVNSPLHF
TRBJ2-5 TRBV10-3 - - TGTGCCATCGGACCCAGTGGGGGGTCGGGAGAGACCCAGTACTTC CAIGPSGGSGETQYF
TRBJ2-7 TRBV5-1 - - TGCGCCAGCAGCTTGGACGTAGCGGCAATCTACGAGCAGTACTTC CASSLDVAAIYEQYF
TRBJ2-7 TRBV7-2 TRBD2 - TGTGCCAGCAGCCTCGCGGGGGGGGCCGAGCAGTACTTC CASSLAGGAEQYF
TRBJ2-6 TRBV2 - few TGTGCCAGCAGTGCAATTTCTGGGTCTGGGGCCAGCGTCCTGACTTTC CASSAISGSGASVLTF
TRBJ2-3 TRBV28 TRBD2 - TGTGCCAGCTCCCTGTTTTTAGCGGGGTTGGATTTT CASSLFLAGLDF
TRBJ2-1 TRBV10-2 - - TGCGCCAGCAGTGAGGGGTTTAGGGGCTACAATGAGCAGTTCTTC CASSEGFRGYNEQFF
TRBJ2-5 TRBV5-4 - - TGTGCCAGCAGCTTCGGACAGCGTAAAGAGACCCAGTACTTC CASSFGQRKETQYF
TRBJ2-2 TRBV10-1 TRBD2 - TGCGCCAGCAGTCATTGGGGGGGTTCCACCGGGGAGCTGTTTTTT CASSHWGGSTGELFF
TRBJ2-3 TRBV7-2 TRBD1 - TGTGCCAGCAGCTTAGTTCCGGGACAGGGGGCTGCAGATACGCAGTATTTT CASSLVPGQGAADTQYF
TRBJ2-3 TRBV27 - - TGTGCCAGCAGTTTAACGCCAGCGGATACGCAGTATTTT CASSLTPADTQYF
TRBJ2-6 TRBV27 - - TGTGCCAGCAGTCAAACAGGGCCTGGGGCCAGCGTCCTGACTTTC CASSQTGPGASVLTF
TRBJ2-4 TRBV7-9 - few TGTGCCAGCAGCGATCCAGGGGAGAAAAACATTCAGTACTTC CASSDPGEKNIQYF
TRBJ2-2 TRBV11-2 - - TGTGCCAGCAGCTTAGGAGGGGGGGGGTCCAACACCGGGGAGCTGTTTTTT CASSLGGGGSNTGELFF
TRBJ2-3 TRBV7-2 TRBD2 - TGTGCCAGCAGCCTAAAGCGGGGGATTCTTTTGGTAGATACGCAGTATTTT CASSLKRGILLVDTQYF
TRBJ1-5 TRBV27 TRBD1 few TGTGCCAGCAGTTTAGGACAGGGCAATCAGCCCCAGCATTTT CASSLGQGNQPQHF
TRBJ2-2 TRBV6-1 - - TGTGCCAGCAGCGCGGTGGTCACCGGGGAGCTGTTTTTT CASSAVVTGELFF
TRBJ2-3 TRBV4-2 - - TGTGCCAGCAGCCAGTATGAGGGAACCTCGGATACGCAGTATTTT CASSQYEGTSDTQYF
TRBJ2-7 TRBV4-2 TRBD1 - TGTGCCAGCAGCCAAGACCTCGGGACAGGGTTCCAAGGCTACGAGCAGTACTTC CASSQDLGTGFQGYEQYF
TRBJ2-7 TRBV7-2 TRBD1 once TGTGCCAGCGTAGACTTAACAGGGGGCCCATTACCCTACGAGCAGTACTTC CASVDLTGGPLPYEQYF
TRBJ2-1 TRBV19 - - TGTGCCAGTAGTGTGTCGGGGTTGAAAGACAATGAGCAGTTCTTC CASSVSGLKDNEQFF
TRBJ1-6 TRBV6-1 - once TGTGCCAGCAGTGAAGCGGTGAGGGCAGTGGATAATTCACCCCTCCACTTT CASSEAVRAVDNSPLHF
TRBJ1-6 TRBV25-1 TRBD1 - TGTGCCAGCAGTGGACAGGGGGCATATAATTCACCCCTCCACTTT CASSGQGAYNSPLHF
TRBJ2-1 TRBV9 - few TGTGCCAGCAGCGTGGCCCCAGGTACTGAGCAGTTCTTC CASSVAPGTEQFF
TRBJ1-1 TRBV4-3 - few TGCGCCAGCAGCCAAGGGTCGTCGGGCACTGAAGCTTTCTTT CASSQGSSGTEAFF
TRBJ1-2 TRBV5-6 - - TGTGCCAGCAGCGGCCTGGGCCTGGGCTACACCTTC CASSGLGLGYTF
TRBJ2-1 TRBV15 TRBD2 - TGTGCCACCAGCAGACTAGCGGGGGGGTCGTATGAGCAGTTCTTC CATSRLAGGSYEQFF
TRBJ2-1 TRBV5-4 - - TGTGCCAGCAGCATATCCACTAGATCAATCTCCTACAATGAGCAGTTCTTC CASSISTRSISYNEQFF
TRBJ2-5 TRBV27 - few TGTGCCAGCAGTTTTAAGAGAGGACAAGAGACCCAGTACTTC CASSFKRGQETQYF
TRBJ1-1 TRBV18 - - TGTGCCAGCTCACCCCAGAGGGCAGGGAACACTGAAGCTTTCTTT CASSPQRAGNTEAFF
TRBJ1-2 TRBV7-9 - once TGTGCCAGCAGCTTACCGTCAAGCCTGAGGGTCGGAAATGGCTACACCTTC CASSLPSSLRVGNGYTF
TRBJ1-6 TRBV6-5 TRBD1 - TGTGCCAGCAGTTACGACAGGGCTGGTGTCTCACCCCTCCACTTT CASSYDRAGVSPLHF
TRBJ2-7 TRBV2 - few TGTGCCAGCAGCCCGGACTCCAGCTCCTACGAGCAGTACTTC CASSPDSSSYEQYF
TRBJ1-2 TRBV19 - once TGTGCCAGTAGTATAGAGGGCAGGGCTACTTATGGCTACACCTTC CASSIEGRATYGYTF
TRBJ2-3 TRBV6-5 TRBD1 - TGTGCCAGCAGTTACCAGAGGGGGACAGGACAGTATTTT CASSYQRGTGQYF